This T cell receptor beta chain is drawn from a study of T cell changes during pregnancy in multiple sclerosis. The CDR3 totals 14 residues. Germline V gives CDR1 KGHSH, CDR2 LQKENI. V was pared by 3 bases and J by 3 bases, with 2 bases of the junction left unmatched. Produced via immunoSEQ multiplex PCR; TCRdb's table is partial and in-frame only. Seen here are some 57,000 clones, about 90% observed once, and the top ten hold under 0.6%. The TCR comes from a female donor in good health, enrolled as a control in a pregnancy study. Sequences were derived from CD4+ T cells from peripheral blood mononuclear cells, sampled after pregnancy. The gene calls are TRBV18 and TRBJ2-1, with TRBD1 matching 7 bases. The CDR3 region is CASSPGTDYNEQFF. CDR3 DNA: TGTGCCAGCTCACCTGGGACAGACTACAATGAGCAGTTCTTC.